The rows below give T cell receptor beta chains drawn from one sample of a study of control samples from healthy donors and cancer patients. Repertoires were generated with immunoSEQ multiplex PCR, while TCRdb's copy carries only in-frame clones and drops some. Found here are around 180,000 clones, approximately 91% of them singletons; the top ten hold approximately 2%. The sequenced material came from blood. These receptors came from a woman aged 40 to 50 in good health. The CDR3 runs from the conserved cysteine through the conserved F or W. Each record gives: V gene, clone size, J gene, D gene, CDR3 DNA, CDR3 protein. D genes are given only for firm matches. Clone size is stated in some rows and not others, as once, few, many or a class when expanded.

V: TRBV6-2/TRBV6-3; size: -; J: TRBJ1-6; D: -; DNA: TGTGCCAGCAGTTACCCCGTGACAGTTAATTCACCCCTCCACTTT; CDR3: CASSYPVTVNSPLHF
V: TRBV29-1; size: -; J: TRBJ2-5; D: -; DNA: TGCAGCGTTGAATTGCAGAACCAAGAGACCCAGTACTTC; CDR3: CSVELQNQETQYF
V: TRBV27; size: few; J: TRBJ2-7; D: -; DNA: TGTGCCAGCAGTTCCGACAACTACGAGCAGTACTTC; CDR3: CASSSDNYEQYF
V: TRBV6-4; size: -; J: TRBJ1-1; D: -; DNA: TGTGCCAGCAGTGACTCATCTGGGGGCGGTGAGGCTTTCTTT; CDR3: CASSDSSGGGEAFF
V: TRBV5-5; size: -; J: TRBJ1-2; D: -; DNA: TGTGCCAGCACCTCAACCCCCAGGGAGATCTATGGCTACACCTTC; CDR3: CASTSTPREIYGYTF
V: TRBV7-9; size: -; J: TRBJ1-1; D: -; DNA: TGTGCCAGCAGCTTGGACAGGAACACTGAAGCTTTCTTT; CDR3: CASSLDRNTEAFF
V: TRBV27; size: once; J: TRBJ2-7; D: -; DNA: TGTGCCAGCAGTATACTAGGACGGGGCTACGAGCAGTACTTC; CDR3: CASSILGRGYEQYF
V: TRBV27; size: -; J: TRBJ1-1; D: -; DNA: TGTGCCAGCAGTTTTACAGGGCAGAACACTGAAGCTTTCTTT; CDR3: CASSFTGQNTEAFF
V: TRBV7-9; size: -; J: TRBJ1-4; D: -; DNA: TGTGCCAGCAGCTTCGGCAGCCGAAGGGAAACTAATGAAAAACTGTTTTTT; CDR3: CASSFGSRRETNEKLFF
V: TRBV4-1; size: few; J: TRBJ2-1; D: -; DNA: TGCGCCAGCAGCGGGGTCTCCTACAATGAGCAGTTCTTC; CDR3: CASSGVSYNEQFF
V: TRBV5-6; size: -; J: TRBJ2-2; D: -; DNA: TGTGCCAGCAGCTTAGGTCAGATGAACACCGGGGAGCTGTTTTTT; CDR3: CASSLGQMNTGELFF
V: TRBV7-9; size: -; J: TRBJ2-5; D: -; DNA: TGTGCCAGCAGCGCCTCCCTAGCGATTAGAGAGACCCAGTACTTC; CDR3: CASSASLAIRETQYF
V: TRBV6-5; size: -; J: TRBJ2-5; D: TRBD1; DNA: TGTGCCAGCAGGGGGACAGGGGGTGCAGAGACCCAGTACTTC; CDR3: CASRGTGGAETQYF
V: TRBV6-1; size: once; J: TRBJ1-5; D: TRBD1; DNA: TGTGCCAGCAGTGCCCGGGACAGCGGATATAGCAATCAGCCCCAGCATTTT; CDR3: CASSARDSGYSNQPQHF
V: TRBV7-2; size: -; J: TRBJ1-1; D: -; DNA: TGTGCCAGCAGCTTAGAACACCAACTCATGAACACTGAAGCTTTCTTT; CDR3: CASSLEHQLMNTEAFF
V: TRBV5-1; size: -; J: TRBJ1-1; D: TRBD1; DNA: TGCGCCAGCAGCGAATATACAGGGGTCGTGGCTGAAGCTTTCTTT; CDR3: CASSEYTGVVAEAFF
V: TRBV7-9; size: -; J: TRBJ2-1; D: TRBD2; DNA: TGTGCCAGCAGCTTAGGAGGGACTAGCGGGGGGAGGAACAATGAGCAGTTCTTC; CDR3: CASSLGGTSGGRNNEQFF
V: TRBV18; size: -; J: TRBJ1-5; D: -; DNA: TGTGCCAGCTCACAGGGTAGCAATCAGCCCCAGCATTTT; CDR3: CASSQGSNQPQHF
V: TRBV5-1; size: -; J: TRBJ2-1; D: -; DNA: TGCGCCAGCAGCTTGGGACAGTTGGATGAGCAGTTCTTC; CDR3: CASSLGQLDEQFF
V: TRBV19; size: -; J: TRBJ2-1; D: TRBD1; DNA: TGTGCCAGTACCGGAGCACAGCGGGACAGGGTGGTCTTC; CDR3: CASTGAQRDRVVF
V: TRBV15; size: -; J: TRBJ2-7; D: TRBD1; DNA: TGTGCCACCAGCAGCACAGGGGGCAGGAAACCGTACTTC; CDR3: CATSSTGGRKPYF
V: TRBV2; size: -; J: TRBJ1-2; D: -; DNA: TGTGCCAGCTCCCGCCCTGGGGGGGTTTATGGCTACACCTTC; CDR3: CASSRPGGVYGYTF
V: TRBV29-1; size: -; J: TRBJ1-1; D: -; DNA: TGCAGCGTTGAGACAGTATCCCTCTATGAAGCTTTCTTT; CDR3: CSVETVSLYEAFF
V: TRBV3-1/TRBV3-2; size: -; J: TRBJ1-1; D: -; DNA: TGTGCCAGCAGCCCCAGGGGGAACACTGAAGCTTTCTTT; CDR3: CASSPRGNTEAFF
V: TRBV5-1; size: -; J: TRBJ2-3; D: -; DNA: TGCGCCAGCAGCTCACCTGGGTCAGATACGCAGTATTTT; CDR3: CASSSPGSDTQYF
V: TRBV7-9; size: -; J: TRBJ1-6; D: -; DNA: TGTGCCAGCAGCTTAGAGGTCGATGTCCGTATCGATTCACCCCTCCACTTT; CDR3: CASSLEVDVRIDSPLHF
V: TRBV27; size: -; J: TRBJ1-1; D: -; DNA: TGTGCCAGCAGCCCGGGAGGGGGGATGAACACTGAAGCTTTCTTT; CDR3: CASSPGGGMNTEAFF